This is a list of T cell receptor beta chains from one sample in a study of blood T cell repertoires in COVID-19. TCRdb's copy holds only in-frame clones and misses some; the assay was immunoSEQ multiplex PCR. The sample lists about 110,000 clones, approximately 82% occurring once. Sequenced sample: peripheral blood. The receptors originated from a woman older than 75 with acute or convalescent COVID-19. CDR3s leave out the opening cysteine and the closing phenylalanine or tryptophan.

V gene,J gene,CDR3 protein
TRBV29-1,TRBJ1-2,SVRGREGYGYT
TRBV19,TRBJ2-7,ASSRDSSYEQY
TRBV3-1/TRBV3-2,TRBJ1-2,ASSQAGVGYT
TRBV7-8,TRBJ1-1,ASSPRGADTEAF
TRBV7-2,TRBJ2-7,ASSLDSPSYEQY
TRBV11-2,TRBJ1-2,ASSRDSLYGYT
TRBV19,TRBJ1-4,ASSIEKISGTGYEKLF
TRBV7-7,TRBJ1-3,ASSLGTTGNTIY
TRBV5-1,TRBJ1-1,ASSASGNTEAF
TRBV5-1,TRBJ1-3,ASSPGISGNTIY
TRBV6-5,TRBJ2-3,ASSRVQDTQY
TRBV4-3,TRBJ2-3,ASSQGGSALDTQY
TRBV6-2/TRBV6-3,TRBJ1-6,ASSYSRTGVMGSPLH
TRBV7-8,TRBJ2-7,ASSRDRGPYEQY
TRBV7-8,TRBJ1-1,ASRLSAGLGTEAF
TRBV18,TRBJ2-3,ASSAGTGASGTQY
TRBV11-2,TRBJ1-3,ASSLGSSGNTIY
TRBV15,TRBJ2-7,ATSRGNFYEQY
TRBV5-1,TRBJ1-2,ASSQGQHTNYGYT
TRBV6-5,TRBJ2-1,ASARDSYNEQF
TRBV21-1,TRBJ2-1,ASSKPGQSYNEQF
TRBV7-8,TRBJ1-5,ASSSDRRSNQPQH
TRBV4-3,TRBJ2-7,ASSQDLAGGPDEQY
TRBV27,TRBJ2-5,ASSRLAADETQY
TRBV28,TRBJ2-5,ASSFNSGETQY
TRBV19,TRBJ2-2,ASSVTSGSPGELF